Below, one TCR beta chain is given with its context. Antigen unknown. This PCR relied on a set of 60 Vbeta primers and 13 Jbeta primers. Generated by immunoSEQ multiplex PCR, the TCRdb table keeps only in-frame clones and is missing some. The sample includes some 100,000 clones, about 80% of them seen just once. This sample was taken from a study of cytomegalovirus exposure and HLA in healthy donors. The V gene's germline CDR1 is SQVTM and CDR2 ANQGSEA. The V and J ends lost 7 bases and 6 bases, in that order; junction bases with no gene match: 9. The CDR3 loop spans 12 amino acids. Study-wide points: Presence/absence analyses rested on an assumption that sequencing depth was roughly uniform across donors.

This clonotype was obtained from a man in his fifties or sixties in good health and CMV-seropositive. Sequencing input: PBMCs. The chain joins TRBV29-1 to TRBJ2-7, with TRBD2 matching over 7 bases. CDR3 coding DNA: TGCAGCGCCCACGGGTCGGGGGGCGAGCAGTACTTC. Translation: CSAHGSGGEQYF.